This entry describes one T cell receptor (beta chain). The repertoire was sequenced with immunoSEQ multiplex PCR; TCRdb's copy has only in-frame clones and lacks some. Found here are 75,000 to 80,000 clones, about 89% of them singletons; the top ten hold roughly 0.54%. Deletions cut 8 bases from V and 0 bases from J, with 13 bases between. CDR3 size: 15 residues. CDR1 is MNHNS and CDR2 is SASEGT in the germline V gene. This sample was included in a study of OX40 agonist ivuxolimab in advanced cancers. Study background: Intravenous ivuxolimab at 0.01 to 10 mg/kg was given to patients every 2 weeks.

Material: CD4+ or CD8+ T cells sorted from blood, obtained in a trial of the OX40 agonist ivuxolimab. The chain carries TRBV6-1 and TRBJ2-2; D may correspond to TRBD1 or TRBD2 (5 bases each). This receptor was taken from an adult with an advanced solid tumor such as melanoma, head and neck, liver or kidney cancer. The CDR3 is CASGGRAANTGELFF. The CDR3 DNA sequence: TGTGCCAGCGGGGGACGGGCAGCGAACACCGGGGAGCTGTTTTTT.